The clone carrying this TCR beta chain was observed a single time. These data originate in a study of radiation and T cells in renal cell carcinoma. With 2 bases removed from V and 3 bases from J, the gap between germline ends came to 10 bases. There are 15 residues in the CDR3. CDR1 MGHRA and CDR2 YSYEKL come from the germline V gene. The sample's time point: blood 4 weeks post-SBRT, at nephrectomy. Treatment reported: 15 Gy SBRT to primary tumor, nephrectomy 4 weeks later. The tumor was a clear cell renal cell carcinoma. Assay used: immunoSEQ multiplex PCR; TCRdb lists only in-frame clones, some missing. The table has more than 60,000 clones, 83% seen once.

This TCR came from a woman aged 55-69 years with renal cell carcinoma. The specimen was blood, collected from a patient whose treatment included radiotherapy and nephrectomy. The chain has TRBV4-1 and TRBJ2-2; D is unclear. CDR3 in amino acids: CASSQNPSDTGELFF. In DNA, the CDR3 is TGCGCCAGCAGCCAAAATCCCTCCGACACCGGGGAGCTGTTTTTT.